The 18 T cell receptor beta chains in this list originate from one sample, sequenced in a study of patients and donors after allogeneic stem cell transplantation. Via MiXCR, TCRdb re-called the RT-PCR reads, giving one row per CDR3 protein. In the table there are 1,800 or so distinct CDR3 sequences, more than 13% of which are singletons. The sample comprised blood, either unsorted or a sorted T cell fraction (not recorded which). All receptors come from a human donor who was either an allogeneic HSCT recipient or a stem cell or donor lymphocyte infusion donor (not recorded which). It is not recorded whose cells these are; they may come from a transplant donor.

The V and J genes are TRBV12-3 or TRBV12-4 and TRBJ1-1; the D gene is possibly TRBD1 (5 bases). The CDR3 extends over 15 amino acids. Trimming took off 3 bases at V and 2 bases at J, with 13 bases between the two ends. CDR3: CASSLGGSPNTEAFF. As DNA, the CDR3 is TGTGCCAGCAGTTTGGGGGGTAGCCCAAACACTGAAGCTTTCTTT.

CDR3 protein: CASSPPQGVIYGYTF. CDR3 bases: TGTGCCAGCTCACCACCTCAGGGGGTGATCTATGGCTACACCTTC. The rearrangement joins TRBV18 to TRBJ1-2; 7 nucleotides line up with TRBD1. CDR3 size: 15 residues. Trimming removed 0 bases from V and 4 bases from J; junction bases left unmatched: 5. Germline CDR1 is KGHSH and CDR2 is LQKENI. The complete variable domain, with remaining parts taken from reference TRBV18 and TRBJ1-2, reads NAGVMQNPRHLVRRRGQEARLRCSPMKGHSHVYWYRQLPEEGLKFMVYLQKENIIDESGMPKERFSAEFPKEGPSILRIQQVVRGDSAAYFCASSPPQGVIYGYTFGSGTRLTVV.

This sequence joins TRBV30 and TRBJ2-6; D possibly matches TRBD1 or TRBD2 (5 bases each). The CDR3 is 15 residues long. Trimming left V 4 bases short and J 2 bases short, with 12 bases between. Germline assignment: CDR1 GTSNPN and CDR2 SVGIG (reference sequence). The DNA of the CDR3 is TGTGCCTGGACACAGGAGGCAGCTGGGGCCAACGTCCTGACTTTC. Its translation is CAWTQEAAGANVLTF.

This chain connects TRBV5-6 to TRBJ1-5, with a possible D match to TRBD1 (6 bases). This CDR3 has 13 residues. V lost 4 bases, J lost 4 bases, and 9 bases lay in between. CDR1 SGHDT and CDR2 YYEEEE come from the germline V gene. CDR3 sequence: CASSRTANQPQHF. The DNA of the CDR3 is TGTGCCAGCAGCCGGACAGCAAATCAGCCCCAGCATTTT.

Only a few counts were recorded for this clonotype. V gene TRBV5-5 combines with J gene TRBJ2-3; D is possibly TRBD1 (8 bases). The CDR3 runs 15 residues. With 8 bases removed from V and 2 bases from J, the gap between germline ends came to 18 bases. CDR1 is SGHKS, CDR2 YYEKEE, per germline (reference sequence). The CDR3 DNA is TGTGCCAGTCAGGGGGCGGGGGCCTCCACAGATACGCAGTATTTT. Residues: CASQGAGASTDTQYF.

Sample share makes this clonotype large (0.1 to 1%). The chain joins TRBV29-1 to TRBJ1-1; D is ambiguous. This CDR3 is built from 11 residues. V was clipped by 3 bases and J by 7 bases, with 9 bases between them. Germline V gives CDR1 SQVTM, CDR2 ANQGSEA. CDR3 residues: CSVEPQLEAFF. The CDR3 DNA follows: TGCAGCGTTGAGCCACAGCTTGAAGCTTTCTTT. The entire variable domain, with the rest obtained from reference TRBV29-1 and TRBJ1-1, is as follows: SAVISQKPSRDICQRGTSLTIQCQVDSQVTMMFWYRQQPGQSLTLIATANQGSEATYESGFVIDKFPISRPNLTFSTLTVSNMSPEDSSIYLCSVEPQLEAFFGQGTRLTVV.

In its sample, this clonotype was seen a few times. The chain employs TRBV6-2 or TRBV6-3 and TRBJ2-7; 8 positions agree with TRBD1. V lost 10 bases to trimming and J lost 3 bases; unmatched junction nucleotides: 5. CDR1 and CDR2 from the germline V gene are MNHEY and SVGEGT. There are 12 residues in the CDR3. CDR3 protein: CATSTGDYEQYV. The CDR3 DNA follows: TGTGCCACCTCGACAGGGGACTACGAGCAGTACGTC.

This clonotype is categorized as medium-sized. This rearrangement joins TRBV11-2 to TRBJ2-3; no reliable D call. Trimming stripped 2 bases from V and 1 base from J, with 7 bases between. The CDR3 sequence is 14 residues long. CDR1 is SGHAT and CDR2 is FQNNGV in the germline V gene. The CDR3 bases are TGTGCCAGCAGCTTATACGACCGCACAGATACGCAGTATTTT. It yields the protein CASSLYDRTDTQYF.

This clonotype counts as large. This chain joins TRBV7-2 and TRBJ2-1; no clear D. V shed 4 bases and J shed 0 bases, with 10 bases lying between them. This CDR3 region has 15 residues. CDR1 and CDR2 from the germline V gene are SGHTA and FQGNSA. The chain's CDR3 is CASSSVRSSYNEQFF. CDR3 nucleotide sequence: TGTGCCAGCAGCTCCGTTAGGAGCTCCTACAATGAGCAGTTCTTC. Full variable domain (missing parts from reference TRBV7-2 and TRBJ2-1): GAGVSQSPSNKVTEKGKDVELRCDPISGHTALYWYRQSLGQGLEFLIYFQGNSAPDKSGLPSDRFSAERTGGSVSTLTIQRTQQEDSAVYLCASSSVRSSYNEQFFGPGTRLTVL.

The table lists this clonotype with a few counts. J is TRBJ1-1 and V is TRBV12-3 or TRBV12-4; D is uncertain. This CDR3 spans 14 amino acids. V dropped 1 base and J dropped 0 bases, with 6 bases sitting between them. CDR3 amino acids: CASSLGHMNTEAFF. DNA of the CDR3: TGTGCCAGCAGTTTAGGACATATGAACACTGAAGCTTTCTTT.

J is TRBJ2-5 and V is TRBV5-6; no definite D call. This CDR3 is 11 amino acids long. CDR1 and CDR2 (germline): SGHDT, YYEEEE. Trimming removed 4 bases at V and 7 bases at J, with 8 bases between. The CDR3 spells CASSVERTQYF. CDR3 sequence (DNA): TGTGCCAGCAGCGTCGAAAGGACCCAGTACTTC. Complete variable domain (other parts from reference TRBV5-6 and TRBJ2-5): DAGVTQSPTHLIKTRGQQVTLRCSPKSGHDTVSWYQQALGQGPQFIFQYYEEEERQRGNFPDRFSGHQFPNYSSELNVNALLLGDSALYLCASSVERTQYFGPGTRLLVL.

The chain is built from TRBV6-5 and TRBJ2-3, with D hard to call. The V gene lost 2 bases and the J gene lost 5 bases, with 2 bases spanning the gap. There are 11 residues in the CDR3. Germline V gene data show CDR1 as MNHEY and CDR2 as SVGAGI. CDR3 nucleotides: TGTGCCAGCAGTTACGGAGATACGCAGTATTTT. Translated, it gives CASSYGDTQYF.

This clonotype has a handful of counts. The chain uses TRBV20-1 and TRBJ2-3, with D possibly being TRBD2 (6 bases). The V gene's germline CDR1 is DFQATT and CDR2 SNEGSKA (reference sequence). This CDR3 comprises 15 residues. The V end was cut by 2 bases, the J end by 0 bases, with 12 bases between. The CDR3: CSARRGGVSTDTQYF. The CDR3 DNA is TGCAGTGCTAGACGAGGCGGGGTTAGCACAGATACGCAGTATTTT.

This clonotype is classed as medium-sized. The chain carries TRBV6-2 or TRBV6-3 and TRBJ2-7; 10 bases line up with TRBD2. CDR3 length: 14 residues. Per the germline V gene, CDR1 is MNHEY and CDR2 is SVGEGT. Trimming removed 6 bases from V and 4 bases from J; junction bases left unmatched: 6. The CDR3 is CASSTRTSGYEQYF. The CDR3 bases are TGTGCCAGCAGCACTAGGACTAGCGGATACGAGCAGTACTTC.

This clonotype is medium-sized within its sample. V usage is TRBV7-2 and J usage is TRBJ1-3; D gene uncertain. This CDR3 spans 15 amino acids. CDR1 SGHTA and CDR2 FQGNSA come from the germline V gene. V lost 5 bases to trimming and J lost 0 bases, with 11 bases between them. The CDR3 protein is CASSPGMSSGNTIYF. For the CDR3, the DNA is TGTGCCAGCAGCCCGGGGATGAGCTCTGGAAACACCATATATTTT.

This clonotype was counted between two and nine times. This chain links TRBV5-1 with TRBJ1-1, with unresolved D. CDR3 size: 12 residues. The germline V and J ends were trimmed by 4 bases and 7 bases, with 11 bases remaining between them. Germline V gene lookup returns CDR1 SGHRS and CDR2 YFSETQ. The CDR3 is CASSDGLHEAFF. The CDR3 nucleotides are TGCGCCAGCAGCGATGGGCTTCATGAAGCTTTCTTT.

This clonotype turned up a few times. This chain uses TRBV20-1 with TRBJ1-2, with D perhaps matching TRBD1 (5 bases). V lost 3 bases and J lost 6, with 23 bases in between. Germline CDR1 DFQATT, CDR2 SNEGSKA (reference sequence). The CDR3 has 16 residues. CDR3 loop: CSARDPEHLGANGYTF. CDR3 DNA: TGCAGTGCTAGGGATCCCGAACACTTAGGGGCCAATGGCTACACCTTC.

The gene calls are TRBV6-6 and TRBJ2-7; D is possibly TRBD2 (5 bases). The CDR3 runs to 15 residues. Germline V gene sequence: CDR1 MNHNY, CDR2 SVGAGI (reference sequence). The ends were cut back, 2 bases at V and 0 bases at J, with 11 bases in the middle. CDR3 sequence (DNA): TGTGCCAGCAGTTACGCCTCGGGAAGCTCCTACGAGCAGTACGTC. The encoded protein is CASSYASGSSYEQYV.